The 30 T cell receptor beta chains below were found in one sample sequenced in a study of response to subunit inactivated influenza vaccine. TCRdb reanalysed the RT-PCR reads using MiXCR and keeps one entry per CDR3 protein. Among 530,000 or so distinct CDR3 sequences listed, 14% were seen once. Specimen: PBMCs from blood, collected less than 13 days after vaccination. All receptors derive from a man aged 50-60 years who received an inactivated influenza vaccine.

The rearrangement links TRBV28 to TRBJ2-6, with D possibly TRBD2 on 5 matching bases. V was cut by 4 bases and J by 4 bases, with 11 bases left in between. There are 15 residues in the CDR3. Germline V gives CDR1 MDHEN, CDR2 SYDVKM. The CDR3 is CASSSRAIGANVLTF. CDR3 sequence (DNA): TGTGCCAGCAGTTCGCGGGCGATCGGGGCCAACGTCCTGACTTTC. The variable domain in full, with the rest retrieved from reference TRBV28 and TRBJ2-6, is DVKVTQSSRYLVKRTGEKVFLECVQDMDHENMFWYRQDPGLGLRLIYFSYDVKMKEKGDIPEGYSVSREKKERFSLILESASTNQTSMYLCASSSRAIGANVLTFGAGSRLTVL.

The chain joins TRBV12-3 or TRBV12-4 to TRBJ2-3; D remains unclear. V was trimmed by 3 bases and J by 4 bases, leaving 8 bases between them. This CDR3 region has 13 residues. CDR3 sequence: CASSFNLADTQYF. As DNA, the CDR3 is TGTGCCAGCAGTTTTAACCTAGCAGATACGCAGTATTTT.

The table lists this clonotype with many counts. V gene TRBV4-1 combines with J gene TRBJ2-4, with D possibly TRBD2 on 6 matching bases. The ends were cut back, 0 bases at V and 6 bases at J, with 6 bases in the middle. The CDR3 extends over 13 amino acids. Germline CDR1 is MGHRA and CDR2 is YSYEKL. This CDR3 is CASSQEAGNIQYF. The DNA of the CDR3 is TGCGCCAGCAGCCAAGAAGCGGGAAACATTCAGTACTTC.

The chain recombines TRBV23-1 with TRBJ2-7; TRBD1 matches 8 bases. TRBV23-1 is filed as an ORF, its function uncertain. The trim removed 11 bases at V and 0 bases at J, leaving 12 bases unmatched. The CDR3 runs to 15 residues. The CDR3, as DNA: TGCGCCGGAAAAAAGGACAGGGCCAGCTCCTACGAGCAGTACTTC. It codes for CAGKKDRASSYEQYF.

V and J are TRBV27 and TRBJ1-2; the match to TRBD1 covers 9 bases. Germline V gene sequence: CDR1 MNHEY, CDR2 SMNVEV (reference sequence). V trimming: 6 bases; J trimming: 7 bases; junction bases outside the gene matches: 9. The CDR3 spans 14 residues. This chain's CDR3 is CASSPQGAQVGYTF. The CDR3 nucleotides are TGTGCCAGCAGCCCACAGGGGGCGCAAGTTGGCTACACCTTC.

The sample holds a few counts of this clonotype. The rearrangement links TRBV5-1 to TRBJ2-5; 7 nucleotides agree with TRBD2. This CDR3 contains 14 residues. CDR1 and CDR2 from the germline V gene are SGHRS and YFSETQ. Losses at the gene ends were 8 bases for V and 3 bases for J; bases not matched to a gene: 10. CDR3 in amino acids: CASKTGTTKETQYF. Here the CDR3 DNA reads TGCGCCAGTAAAACCGGGACTACAAAAGAGACCCAGTACTTC. Full variable domain (outside the CDR3, taken from reference TRBV5-1 and TRBJ2-5): KAGVTQTPRYLIKTRGQQVTLSCSPISGHRSVSWYQQTPGQGLQFLFEYFSETQRNKGNFPGRFSGRQFSNSRSEMNVSTLELGDSALYLCASKTGTTKETQYFGPGTRLLVL.

This clonotype was picked up a small number of times. This rearrangement joins TRBV28 to TRBJ1-1, with D unclear. Deletions cut 9 bases from V and 6 bases from J, with 5 bases between. Germline values: CDR1 MDHEN, CDR2 SYDVKM. The CDR3 consists of 9 residues. CDR3: CARGPEAFF. In DNA form, the CDR3 reads TGTGCCAGGGGTCCTGAAGCTTTCTTT.

This clonotype was seen more than once but under ten times. The rearrangement links TRBV12-3 or TRBV12-4 to TRBJ2-2; tentative D call: TRBD1 (6 bases). The CDR3 length is 15 residues. V shed 6 bases and J shed 2 bases, with 13 bases lying between them. CDR3: CASRLGTTNTGELFF. In nucleotides, the CDR3 is TGTGCCAGCAGACTCGGGACAACAAACACCGGGGAGCTGTTTTTT.

The V and J genes are TRBV5-1 and TRBJ1-2, with D uncertain. V shed 0 bases and J shed 1 base, with 7 bases lying between them. The CDR3 runs 14 residues. Germline V gene lookup returns CDR1 SGHRS and CDR2 YFSETQ. The CDR3 DNA is TGCGCCAGCAGCTTGGGGAGAGATAACTATGGCTACACCTTC. This gives the protein CASSLGRDNYGYTF.

This clonotype has only a few counts. This sequence joins TRBV13 and TRBJ2-7, with D perhaps matching TRBD2 (5 bases). CDR3 length: 15 amino acids. The germline CDR1 and CDR2 sequences are PRHDT and FYEKMQ (reference sequence). Trimming left V 0 bases short and J 3 bases short, with 12 bases between. In DNA, the CDR3 is TGTGCCAGCAGCTTAGGCCAGGTCGGAGGCTACGAGCAGTACTTC. Protein sequence: CASSLGQVGGYEQYF. The whole variable domain, filled in from reference TRBV13 and TRBJ2-7, reads AAGVIQSPRHLIKEKRETATLKCYPIPRHDTVYWYQQGPGQDPQFLISFYEKMQSDKGSIPDRFSAQQFSDYHSELNMSSLELGDSALYFCASSLGQVGGYEQYFGPGTRLTVT.

This sequence joins TRBV4-1 and TRBJ2-1, with TRBD2 matching 7 bases. J gave up 4 bases and V 4 bases, and 13 bases lay outside the gene matches. Germline loops: CDR1 MGHRA, CDR2 YSYEKL. The CDR3 sequence is 17 residues long. The CDR3 coding sequence is TGCGCCAGCAGCCGGGAGGGGTCTGCGCTGGCTTACAATGAGCAGTTCTTC. Translating it yields CASSREGSALAYNEQFF.

The chain recombines TRBV7-2 with TRBJ1-4, with D maybe TRBD1 (6 bases). Trimming removed 5 bases from V and 5 bases from J, with 15 bases in between. The CDR3 runs 15 residues. The germline V gene encodes CDR1 SGHTA and CDR2 FQGNSA. The CDR3 loop reads CASSPRAGVNEKLFF. CDR3 sequence (DNA): TGTGCCAGCAGCCCTCGGGCAGGGGTGAATGAAAAACTGTTTTTT. Full variable domain (rest looked up from reference TRBV7-2 and TRBJ1-4): GAGVSQSPSNKVTEKGKDVELRCDPISGHTALYWYRQSLGQGLEFLIYFQGNSAPDKSGLPSDRFSAERTGGSVSTLTIQRTQQEDSAVYLCASSPRAGVNEKLFFGSGTQLSVL.

This clonotype has more than one count but fewer than ten. The chain recombines TRBV29-1 with TRBJ2-7; D uncertain. With 4 bases removed from V and 3 bases from J, the gap between germline ends came to 10 bases. Germline V CDR1 and CDR2: SQVTM, ANQGSEA. This CDR3 contains 12 residues. This chain's CDR3 is CSVVTVGYEQYF. DNA for the CDR3: TGCAGCGTTGTCACCGTTGGCTACGAGCAGTACTTC.

This clonotype was observed a few times. The genes are TRBV10-3 and TRBJ2-3; D gene uncertain. Per the germline V gene, CDR1 is ENHRY and CDR2 is SYGVKD. This CDR3 comprises 16 residues. The V end was cut by 2 bases, the J end by 2 bases, with 14 bases between. The CDR3 nucleotides read TGTGCCATCAGTGAGCCCGGAGAGATCTTCACAGATACGCAGTATTTT. Its protein is CAISEPGEIFTDTQYF.

The rearrangement links TRBV3-1 to TRBJ1-1; D might be TRBD1 (5 bases). Trimming took 3 bases from V and 4 from J, leaving 12 bases between them. The germline V gene has CDR1 LGHDT and CDR2 YNNKEL (reference sequence). CDR3 size: 14 residues. CDR3 nucleotide sequence: TGTGCCAGCAGCCATACGGGGGGATCCACTGAAGCTTTCTTT. This codes for CASSHTGGSTEAFF. Full variable domain (rest looked up from reference TRBV3-1 and TRBJ1-1): DTAVSQTPKYLVTQMGNDKSIKCEQNLGHDTMYWYKQDSKKFLKIMFSYNNKELIINETVPNRFSPKSPDKAHLNLHINSLELGDSAVYFCASSHTGGSTEAFFGQGTRLTVV.

This clonotype has a count of ten or more. One end of the junction varies from germline; a read error may be responsible. This rearrangement joins TRBV12-3 or TRBV12-4 to TRBJ2-1, with 9 bases fitting TRBD1. This CDR3 is 15 amino acids long. CDR3 loop: CASSLGGTGRNEQFF. The CDR3 DNA is TGTGCCAGCAGCTTAGGCGGGACAGGGCGAAATGAGCAGTTCTTC.

The V gene is TRBV24-1, the J gene TRBJ2-2; 9 positions match TRBD1. Germline lookup yields CDR1 KGHDR and CDR2 SFDVKD. CDR3 length: 17 residues. The V gene end was trimmed by 4 bases and the J gene end by 3 bases; junction bases not matched to a gene: 8. CDR3 residues: CATSEDRGGPYTGELFF. As DNA, the CDR3 is TGTGCCACCAGTGAAGACAGGGGGGGGCCCTACACCGGGGAGCTGTTTTTT.

As concerns this clonotype: Just one base apart from a much larger clone, this may be a read error. V is TRBV7-2 and J is TRBJ2-7, with 11 bases matching TRBD2. The CDR3 has 16 amino acids. Germline V gene data show CDR1 as SGHTA and CDR2 as FQGNSA. The junction had 3 bases not matched to a gene; V was cut back by 2 bases and J by 0 bases. The CDR3: CASSLLAGGDSYEQYF. The CDR3, as DNA: TGTGCCAGCAGCTTACTAGCGGGGGGAGACTCCTACGAGCAGTACTTC.

This clonotype was seen more than once but under ten times. The CDR3: CASSHQPTGQETQYF. As DNA, the CDR3 is TGCGCCAGCAGCCACCAACCGACAGGGCAAGAGACCCAGTACTTC. The rearrangement uses TRBV4-1 and TRBJ2-5, with 7 nucleotides matching TRBD1. Trimming cost V 3 bases and J 2 bases; bases outside gene matches: 6. Germline CDR1 MGHRA, CDR2 YSYEKL. CDR3 size: 15 residues.

This clonotype was seen only a few times. J is TRBJ1-2 and V is TRBV3-1; D unresolved. This CDR3 spans 15 amino acids. Trimming removed 1 base at V and 4 bases at J, with 13 bases between. Germline CDR1 and CDR2: LGHDT and YNNKEL (reference sequence). Here the CDR3 reads CASSQGPGPAYGYTF. CDR3 in DNA: TGTGCCAGCAGCCAAGGGCCGGGCCCGGCCTATGGCTACACCTTC.

V is TRBV15 and J is TRBJ2-7; unclear D gene. The V end lost 0 bases, the J end lost 6 bases, and 9 bases lay between the germline ends. Germline CDR1 is LNHNV and CDR2 is YYDKDF (reference sequence). The CDR3 is made up of 13 amino acids. The CDR3 loop reads CATSRDPVSEQYF. The DNA of the CDR3 is TGTGCCACCAGCAGAGATCCAGTGTCCGAGCAGTACTTC. The full variable domain, with the rest looked up from reference TRBV15 and TRBJ2-7, is DAMVIQNPRYQVTQFGKPVTLSCSQTLNHNVMYWYQQKSSQAPKLLFHYYDKDFNNEADTPDNFQSRRPNTSFCFLDIRSPGLGDTAMYLCATSRDPVSEQYFGPGTRLTVT.

This clonotype has ten or more counts. Here the CDR3 DNA reads TGTGCCAGCAGCCCCCGTCAATACCGGACTGAAGCTTTCTTT. This gives the protein CASSPRQYRTEAFF. J is TRBJ1-1 and V is TRBV3-1; no firm D call. The CDR3 is 14 residues long. CDR1 is LGHDT, CDR2 YNNKEL, per germline (reference sequence). V was pared by 4 bases and J by 5 bases, with 14 bases between.

The genes are TRBV6-1 and TRBJ1-2; 7 nucleotides match TRBD1. Germline V gene sequence: CDR1 MNHNS, CDR2 SASEGT. The CDR3 is made up of 16 amino acids. The V and J ends lost 4 bases and 4 bases, in that order; junction bases with no gene match: 12. As DNA, the CDR3 is TGTGCCAGCAGTGGGGGACAGAACACTCGCTCCTATGGCTACACCTTC. It codes for CASSGGQNTRSYGYTF.

This clonotype was recorded at least ten times. J is TRBJ2-2 and V is TRBV5-5; 7 bases align to TRBD1. The CDR3 extends over 14 amino acids. The trim removed 4 bases at V and 4 bases at J, leaving 4 bases unmatched. Germline-derived CDR1 and CDR2 are SGHKS and YYEKEE (reference sequence). The CDR3 spells CASSPRQGTGELFF. CDR3 sequence (DNA): TGTGCCAGCAGCCCTCGACAGGGCACCGGGGAGCTGTTTTTT.

This chain uses TRBV19 with TRBJ1-5, with D hard to call. The CDR3 contains 13 residues. V lost 3 bases and J lost 8, with 11 bases in between. Germline V gives CDR1 LNHDA, CDR2 SQIVND (reference sequence). CDR3 region: CASSINPAEPQHF. CDR3 bases: TGTGCCAGTAGTATCAACCCCGCGGAGCCCCAGCATTTT.

This clonotype was detected many times. The chain links TRBV20-1 to TRBJ1-1; D might be TRBD1 (5 bases). Trimming cost V 0 bases and J 1 base, with 6 bases left between them. CDR3 length equals 13 residues. Germline CDR1 DFQATT, CDR2 SNEGSKA (reference sequence). For the CDR3, the DNA is TGCAGTGCTAGAGAAGGACAGAACACTGAAGCTTTCTTT. It encodes CSAREGQNTEAFF.

The V call is TRBV6-5, the J call TRBJ2-2; 10 bases fit TRBD2. J lost 9 bases, V lost 6 bases, and 10 bases had no gene match. This CDR3 contains 15 residues. In germline, CDR1 is MNHEY, CDR2 SVGAGI. The CDR3 nucleotides are TGTGCCAGCAGCTACGGGACTAGCGTGTTCCGGGAGCTGTTTTTT. It codes for CASSYGTSVFRELFF.

This clonotype appeared a few times. The V gene is TRBV12-3 or TRBV12-4, the J gene TRBJ1-1; D not resolved. The CDR3 contains 14 residues. V shed 5 bases and J shed 1 base, with 11 bases lying between them. The CDR3, as DNA: TGTGCCAGCAGTCCGAGGAGGTGGAACACTGAAGCTTTCTTT. The encoded protein is CASSPRRWNTEAFF.

The sample holds a few counts of this clonotype. The chain links TRBV20-1 to TRBJ2-6; D remains ambiguous. This CDR3 is 13 amino acids long. With 4 bases removed from V and 0 bases from J, the gap between germline ends came to 4 bases. From germline, CDR1 is DFQATT and CDR2 SNEGSKA (reference sequence). The CDR3 loop is CSAKPSGANVLTF. CDR3 in DNA: TGCAGTGCTAAACCCTCTGGGGCCAACGTCCTGACTTTC.

The chain combines TRBV5-5 with TRBJ1-6; a possible D gene is TRBD1 (5 bases). The CDR3 contains 15 residues. Trimming removed 0 bases from V and 5 bases from J, with 9 bases in between. Germline CDR1 is SGHKS and CDR2 is YYEKEE (reference sequence). The CDR3 sequence: CASSLVTEDNSPLHF. The CDR3 DNA reads as TGTGCCAGCAGCTTGGTGACAGAGGATAATTCACCCCTCCACTTT. Based on the CDR3 plus reference TRBV5-5 and TRBJ1-6, the full variable domain is DAGVTQSPTHLIKTRGQQVTLRCSPISGHKSVSWYQQVLGQGPQFIFQYYEKEERGRGNFPDRFSARQFPNYSSELNVNALLLGDSALYLCASSLVTEDNSPLHFGNGTRLTVT.